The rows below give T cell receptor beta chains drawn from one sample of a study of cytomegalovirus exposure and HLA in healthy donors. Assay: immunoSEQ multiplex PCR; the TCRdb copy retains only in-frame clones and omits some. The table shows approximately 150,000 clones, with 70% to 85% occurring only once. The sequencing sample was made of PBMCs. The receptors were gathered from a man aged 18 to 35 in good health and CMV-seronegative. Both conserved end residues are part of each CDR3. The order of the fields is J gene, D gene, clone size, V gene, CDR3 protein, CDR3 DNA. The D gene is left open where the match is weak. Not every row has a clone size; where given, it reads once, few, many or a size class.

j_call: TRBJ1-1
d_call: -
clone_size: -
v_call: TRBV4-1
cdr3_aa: CASSQGPGQGTMNTEAFF
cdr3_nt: TGCGCCAGCAGCCAAGGCCCCGGGCAGGGGACTATGAACACTGAAGCTTTCTTT

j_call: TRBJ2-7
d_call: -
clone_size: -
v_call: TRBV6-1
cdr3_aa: CASSASYEQYF
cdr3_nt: TGTGCCAGCAGTGCTAGCTACGAGCAGTACTTC

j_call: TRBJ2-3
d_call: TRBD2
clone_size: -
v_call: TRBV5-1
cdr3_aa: CASGTRSDTQYF
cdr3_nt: TGCGCCAGCGGGACTAGATCAGATACGCAGTATTTT

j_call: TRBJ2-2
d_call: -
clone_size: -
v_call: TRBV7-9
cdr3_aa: CASSLSRPTGTGELFF
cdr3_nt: TGTGCCAGCAGCTTATCTCGCCCGACCGGGACCGGGGAGCTGTTTTTT

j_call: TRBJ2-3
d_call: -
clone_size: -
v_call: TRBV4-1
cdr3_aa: CASSQQQVTSTDTQYF
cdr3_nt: TGCGCCAGCAGCCAACAACAGGTAACTAGCACAGATACGCAGTATTTT

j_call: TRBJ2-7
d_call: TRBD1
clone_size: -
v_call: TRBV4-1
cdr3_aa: CASSHLYRDRVFYEQYF
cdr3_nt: TGCGCCAGCAGCCACCTTTACCGGGACAGGGTGTTCTACGAGCAGTACTTC

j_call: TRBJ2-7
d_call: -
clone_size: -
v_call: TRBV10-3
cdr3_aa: CAISDLTRSSYEQYF
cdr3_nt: TGTGCCATCAGTGACCTTACTAGGAGCTCCTACGAGCAGTACTTC

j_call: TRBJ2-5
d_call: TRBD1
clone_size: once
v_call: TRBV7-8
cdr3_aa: CASSLGGQLQETQYF
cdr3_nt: TGTGCCAGCAGCTTAGGGGGACAGCTACAAGAGACCCAGTACTTC

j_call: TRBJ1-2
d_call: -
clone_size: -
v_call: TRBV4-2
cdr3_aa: CASSPGGYYGYTF
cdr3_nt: TGTGCCAGCAGCCCAGGCGGGTACTATGGCTACACCTTC

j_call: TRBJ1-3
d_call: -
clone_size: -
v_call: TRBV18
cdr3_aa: CASREAGLLSGNTIYF
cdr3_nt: TGTGCCAGCCGCGAGGCAGGGCTTCTCTCTGGAAACACCATATATTTT

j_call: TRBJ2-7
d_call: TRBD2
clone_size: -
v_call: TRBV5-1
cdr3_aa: CASSLPARAGTSGRFYEQYF
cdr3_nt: TGCGCCAGCAGCTTACCAGCGCGGGCCGGGACTAGCGGGAGGTTCTACGAGCAGTACTTC

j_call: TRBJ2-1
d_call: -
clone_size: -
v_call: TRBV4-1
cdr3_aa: CASSQILNPGEQFF
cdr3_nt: TGCGCCAGCAGCCAAATCTTAAATCCAGGAGAGCAGTTCTTC

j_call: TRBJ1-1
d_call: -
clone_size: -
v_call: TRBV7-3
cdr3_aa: CASSLQGGTEAFF
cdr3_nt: TGTGCCAGCAGCTTACAGGGAGGCACTGAAGCTTTCTTT

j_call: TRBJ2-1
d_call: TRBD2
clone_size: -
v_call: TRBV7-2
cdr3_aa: CASSLARGSRNEQFF
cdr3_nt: TGTGCCAGCAGCTTAGCGCGGGGGAGCCGCAATGAGCAGTTCTTC

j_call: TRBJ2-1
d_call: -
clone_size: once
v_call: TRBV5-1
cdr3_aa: CASSWGQYYEQFF
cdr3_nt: TGCGCCAGCAGCTGGGGCCAGTACTATGAGCAGTTCTTC

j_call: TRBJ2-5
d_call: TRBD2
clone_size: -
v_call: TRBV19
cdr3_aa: CASSIRSGGLQETQYF
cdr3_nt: TGTGCCAGTAGTATTAGGAGCGGGGGGCTCCAAGAGACCCAGTACTTC

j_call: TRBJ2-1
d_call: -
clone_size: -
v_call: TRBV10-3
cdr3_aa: CAISTTRTHNEQFF
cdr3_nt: TGTGCCATCAGTACCACCCGGACTCACAATGAGCAGTTCTTC

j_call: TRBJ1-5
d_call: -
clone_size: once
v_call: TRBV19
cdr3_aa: CASSPSGEQPQHF
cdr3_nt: TGTGCCAGTAGTCCCTCGGGGGAACAGCCCCAGCATTTT

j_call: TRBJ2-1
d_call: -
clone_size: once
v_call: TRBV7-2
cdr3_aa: CASSLVGVSYNEQFF
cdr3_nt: TGTGCCAGCAGCTTAGTAGGGGTATCCTACAATGAGCAGTTCTTC

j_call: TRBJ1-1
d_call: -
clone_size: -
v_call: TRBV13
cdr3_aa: CASSSRRTEAFF
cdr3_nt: TGTGCCAGCAGCTCTAGGAGGACTGAAGCTTTCTTT

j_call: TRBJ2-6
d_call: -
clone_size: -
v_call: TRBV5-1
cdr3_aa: CASSGGIAGANVLTF
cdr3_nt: TGCGCCAGCAGCGGGGGGATCGCTGGGGCCAACGTCCTGACTTTC

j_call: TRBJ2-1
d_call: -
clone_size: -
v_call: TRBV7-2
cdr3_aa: CASSLRWGDYNEQFF
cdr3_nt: TGTGCCAGCAGCTTACGGTGGGGCGATTACAATGAGCAGTTCTTC

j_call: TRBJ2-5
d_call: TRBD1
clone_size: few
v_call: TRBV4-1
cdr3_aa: CASSQRGTGGTIQETQYF
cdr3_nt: TGCGCCAGCAGCCAACGCGGGACAGGGGGGACCATCCAAGAGACCCAGTACTTC

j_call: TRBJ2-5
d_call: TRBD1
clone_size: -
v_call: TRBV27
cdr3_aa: CASSPGGQETQYF
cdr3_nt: TGTGCCAGCAGCCCAGGGGGCCAAGAGACCCAGTACTTC

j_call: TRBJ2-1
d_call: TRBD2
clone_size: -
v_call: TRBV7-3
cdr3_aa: CASSFGTSGNNEQFF
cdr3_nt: TGTGCCAGCAGCTTCGGGACTAGCGGAAACAATGAGCAGTTCTTC

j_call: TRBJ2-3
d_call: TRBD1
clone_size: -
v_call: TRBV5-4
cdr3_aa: CASSSGTDSTDTQYF
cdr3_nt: TGTGCCAGCAGCTCCGGGACAGACAGCACAGATACGCAGTATTTT

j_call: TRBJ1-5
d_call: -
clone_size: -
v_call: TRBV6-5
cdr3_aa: CASSYSSGVQPQHF
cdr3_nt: TGTGCCAGCAGTTACTCCTCAGGGGTCCAGCCCCAGCATTTT

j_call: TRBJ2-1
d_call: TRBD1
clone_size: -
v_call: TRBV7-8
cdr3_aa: CASSFPGQGRVGYNEQFF
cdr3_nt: TGTGCCAGCAGCTTCCCCGGACAGGGAAGGGTTGGGTACAATGAGCAGTTCTTC

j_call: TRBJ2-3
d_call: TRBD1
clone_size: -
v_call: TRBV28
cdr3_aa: CASIIGQGLSTDTQYF
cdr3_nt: TGTGCCAGCATCATTGGACAGGGGCTATCCACAGATACGCAGTATTTT

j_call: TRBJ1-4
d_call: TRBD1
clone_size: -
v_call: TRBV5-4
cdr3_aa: CASSLGPTGGLTNEKLFF
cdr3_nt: TGTGCCAGCAGCTTGGGGCCGACAGGGGGTCTGACGAATGAAAAACTGTTTTTT

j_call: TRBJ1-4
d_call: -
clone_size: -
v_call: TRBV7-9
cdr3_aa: CASSLSRQDSEKLFF
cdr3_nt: TGTGCCAGCAGCTTGTCTAGGCAGGACAGTGAAAAACTGTTTTTT

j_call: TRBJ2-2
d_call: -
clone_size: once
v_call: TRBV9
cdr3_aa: CASSPLFTGELFF
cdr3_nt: TGTGCCAGCAGCCCCCTTTTCACCGGGGAGCTGTTTTTT

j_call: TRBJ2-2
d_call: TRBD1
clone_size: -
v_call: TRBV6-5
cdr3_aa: CASRRDRGLSKLFF
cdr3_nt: TGTGCCAGCAGGCGGGACAGGGGCTTGAGCAAGCTGTTTTTT

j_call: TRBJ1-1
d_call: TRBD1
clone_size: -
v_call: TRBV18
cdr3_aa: CASYSTGGNTEAFF
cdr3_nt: TGTGCCAGCTACTCGACAGGGGGGAACACTGAAGCTTTCTTT